These 16 T cell receptor beta chains came from one sample sequenced in a study of T cells after yellow fever vaccination. One entry per CDR3 protein, called by TCRdb with MiXCR from the 5' RACE reads. Among 25,000 or so distinct CDR3 sequences listed, 4% to 5.5% were seen once. The material sequenced was PBMCs, either bulk or a sorted T-cell subset (CD4+, CD8+, memory, or dextramer-sorted; not recorded which), taken on the day of the yellow fever booster vaccination. These TCRs come from a man in his late teens or twenties who received the YFV17D yellow fever vaccine.

In its sample, this clonotype was seen many times. The rearrangement joins TRBV18 to TRBJ1-3, with unresolved D. The germline V and J ends were trimmed by 4 bases and 1 base, with 8 bases remaining between them. Germline V gene sequence: CDR1 KGHSH, CDR2 LQKENI. The CDR3 contains 14 residues. In DNA, the CDR3 is TGTGCCAGCTCACGTGAGACATCTGGAAACACCATATATTTT. Protein: CASSRETSGNTIYF.

This clonotype has ten or more counts. The chain couples TRBV4-2 to TRBJ2-7; the match to TRBD2 covers 10 bases. CDR1 is LGHNA, CDR2 YNFKEQ, per germline. The J segment lost 3 bases and the V segment lost 0 bases, leaving 5 bases of the junction unmatched. This CDR3 is 16 amino acids long. CDR3 amino acids: CASSQETSGPYYEQYF. CDR3 DNA: TGTGCCAGCAGCCAAGAGACTAGCGGGCCCTACTACGAGCAGTACTTC.

This clonotype was seen ten or more times. V is TRBV7-9 and J is TRBJ1-1; 8 bases agree with TRBD1. Germline V lookup: CDR1 SEHNR, CDR2 FQNEAQ (reference sequence). Trimming cost V 5 bases and J 4 bases; bases outside gene matches: 3. The CDR3 contains 13 residues. CDR3 bases: TGTGCCAGCAGCGGACAGGGAGGCACTGAAGCTTTCTTT. Its translation: CASSGQGGTEAFF.

This clonotype was observed many times. CDR3 sequence: CASTGGAGGELFF. The CDR3 coding sequence is TGCGCCAGCACCGGGGGGGCCGGCGGGGAGCTGTTTTTT. This rearrangement joins TRBV5-1 to TRBJ2-2; TRBD2 matches at 8 bases. Looked up from germline, CDR1 is SGHRS and CDR2 is YFSETQ. After removal of 6 bases from V and 7 bases from J, the junction contained 5 bases not matched to a gene. The CDR3 runs 13 residues.

This clonotype was counted at least ten times. The chain joins TRBV18 to TRBJ2-7, with D unclear. The V and J ends lost 4 bases and 1 base respectively, with 5 bases between them. Germline values: CDR1 KGHSH, CDR2 LQKENI. The CDR3 is 12 residues long. The CDR3 region is CASSRESYEQYF. In DNA, the CDR3 is TGTGCCAGCTCACGCGAATCCTACGAGCAGTACTTC.

This clonotype was recorded a few times. This chain uses TRBV19 with TRBJ2-7; D might be TRBD1 (6 bases). V was trimmed by 3 bases and J by 3 bases, leaving 9 bases between them. The CDR3 extends over 13 amino acids. Germline CDR1 and CDR2: LNHDA and SQIVND (reference sequence). The DNA for the CDR3 is TGTGCCAGTAGTATCACACAGGGCTACGAGCAGTACTTC. This translates into CASSITQGYEQYF.

This clonotype has a count of ten or more. V and J are TRBV18 and TRBJ2-5; D possibly uses TRBD1 or TRBD2 (6 bases each). Germline V CDR1 and CDR2: KGHSH, LQKENI. The V gene lost 4 bases and the J gene lost 5 bases, with 11 bases spanning the gap. The CDR3 totals 13 residues. CDR3 sequence (DNA): TGTGCCAGCTCACGGGGGGCCGGTGAGACCCAGTACTTC. It encodes CASSRGAGETQYF.

This clonotype was seen ten or more times. V and J are TRBV4-3 and TRBJ2-1; TRBD1 agrees at 9 bases. Trimming took 4 bases from V and 4 from J; bases not matched to a gene: 8. This CDR3 region has 16 residues. The germline V gene has CDR1 LGHNA and CDR2 YSLEER. CDR3 in amino acids: CASSPSGQGPYNEQFF. CDR3 sequence (DNA): TGCGCCAGCAGCCCCTCCGGACAGGGGCCTTACAATGAGCAGTTCTTC.

This clonotype was counted many times. This chain connects TRBV7-3 to TRBJ1-6, with D unresolved. Germline V CDR1 and CDR2: SGHTA, FQGTGA. The CDR3 loop spans 14 amino acids. V was clipped by 6 bases and J by 6 bases, with 12 bases between them. Written as DNA, the CDR3 is TGTGCCAGCAGATTAGGACCGACTAATTCACCCCTCCACTTT. Its protein is CASRLGPTNSPLHF.

This clonotype appeared many times. The J gene is TRBJ2-5, the V gene TRBV18; a possible D gene is TRBD2 (6 bases). The CDR3 is made up of 14 amino acids. Looked up from germline, CDR1 is KGHSH and CDR2 is LQKENI. V lost 6 bases and J lost 5, with 16 bases in between. The chain's CDR3 is CASSRQGGVETQYF. For the CDR3, the DNA is TGTGCCAGCTCCCGCCAGGGAGGAGTTGAGACCCAGTACTTC. Looking up the rest from reference TRBV18 and TRBJ2-5 gives the full variable domain: NAGVMQNPRHLVRRRGQEARLRCSPMKGHSHVYWYRQLPEEGLKFMVYLQKENIIDESGMPKERFSAEFPKEGPSILRIQQVVRGDSAAYFCASSRQGGVETQYFGPGTRLLVL.

This clonotype was counted ten times or more. The chain links TRBV7-2 to TRBJ1-2; 7 bases fit TRBD1. With 5 bases clipped from V and 8 bases from J, the junction kept 2 bases outside the gene matches. The germline V gene encodes CDR1 SGHTA and CDR2 FQGNSA. This CDR3 contains 11 residues. The CDR3 sequence: CASSRGLGYTF. Written as DNA, the CDR3 is TGTGCCAGCAGCAGGGGGCTCGGCTACACCTTC.

The chain is built from TRBV5-1 and TRBJ2-6; D may be TRBD2 (5 bases). From germline, CDR1 is SGHRS and CDR2 YFSETQ. The length of the CDR3 is 15 residues. V shed 1 base and J shed 1 base, with 6 bases lying between them. The CDR3 is CASSLTGSGANVLTF. The CDR3 DNA is TGCGCCAGCAGCTTGACGGGATCTGGGGCCAACGTCCTGACTTTC.

This clonotype was detected ten times or more. J is TRBJ2-1 and V is TRBV7-3, with unresolved D. Looked up from germline, CDR1 is SGHTA and CDR2 is FQGTGA. The CDR3 runs 16 residues. V gave up 5 bases and J gave up 2 bases, with 16 bases separating them. This chain's CDR3 is CASSPARLSPYNEQFF. The CDR3 DNA reads TGTGCCAGCAGCCCAGCTCGGCTTTCTCCCTACAATGAGCAGTTCTTC.

This clonotype occurred many times. The chain links TRBV5-1 to TRBJ2-1; a possible D gene is TRBD2 (5 bases). CDR3 length equals 14 residues. Trimming pared 9 bases from V and 0 bases from J, leaving 13 bases between. CDR1 SGHRS and CDR2 YFSETQ come from the germline V gene. The CDR3 is CATSGSSSYNEQFF. The CDR3 DNA sequence: TGCGCCACCTCGGGGTCCAGCTCCTACAATGAGCAGTTCTTC.

This clonotype was detected ten times or more. The chain links TRBV5-1 to TRBJ2-2; tentatively, D is TRBD1 (6 bases). Germline CDR1 SGHRS, CDR2 YFSETQ. The germline V and J ends were trimmed by 3 bases and 13 bases, with 19 bases remaining between them. The CDR3 consists of 14 residues. The CDR3: CASSSDSGWGRLFF. The CDR3 DNA reads as TGCGCCAGCAGCTCCGATTCGGGATGGGGGCGGCTGTTTTTT.

This chain joins TRBV24-1 and TRBJ2-4; D possibly corresponds to TRBD1 (6 bases). In germline, CDR1 is KGHDR, CDR2 SFDVKD. With 2 bases removed from V and 7 bases from J, the gap between germline ends came to 11 bases. The CDR3 has 14 residues. The CDR3 loop reads CATSDSTDSNIQYF. For the CDR3, the DNA is TGTGCCACCAGTGATTCGACGGACAGTAACATTCAGTACTTC.